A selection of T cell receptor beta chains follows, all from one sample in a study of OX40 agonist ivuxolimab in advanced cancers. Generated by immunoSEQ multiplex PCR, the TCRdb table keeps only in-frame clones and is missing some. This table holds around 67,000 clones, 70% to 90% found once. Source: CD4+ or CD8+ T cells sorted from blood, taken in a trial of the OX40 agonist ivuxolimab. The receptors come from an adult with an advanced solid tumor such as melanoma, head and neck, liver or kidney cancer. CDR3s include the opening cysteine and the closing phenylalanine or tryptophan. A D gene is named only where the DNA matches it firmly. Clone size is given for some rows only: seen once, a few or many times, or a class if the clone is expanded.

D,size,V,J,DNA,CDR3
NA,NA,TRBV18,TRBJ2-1,TGTGCCAGCTCACCAAATCCGAGCGGGTCCCGTGTTAGGGAGCAGTTCTTC,CASSPNPSGSRVREQFF
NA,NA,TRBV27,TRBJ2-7,TGTGCCAGCAGGGATCTGGACGAGCAGTACTTC,CASRDLDEQYF
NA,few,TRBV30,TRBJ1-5,TGTGCCTGGAAGGGCAGGGGAACCGAAACCCAGCATTTT,CAWKGRGTETQHF
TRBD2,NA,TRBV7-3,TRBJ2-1,TGTGCCAGCAGCTTAAGGGCGGGGGAGCACAATGAGCAGTTCTTC,CASSLRAGEHNEQFF
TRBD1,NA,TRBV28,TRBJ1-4,TGTGCCAGCTGTAGCCAGGACAGGCATGAAAAACTGTTTTTT,CASCSQDRHEKLFF
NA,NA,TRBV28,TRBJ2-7,TGTGCCAGCCGGCTCCGGGACGAGCAGTACTTC,CASRLRDEQYF
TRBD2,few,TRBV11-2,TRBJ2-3,TGTGCCAGCAGCTCCCGACTAAGGCTAGCGGGGGGCACAGATACGCAGTATTTT,CASSSRLRLAGGTDTQYF
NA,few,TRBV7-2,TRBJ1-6,TGTGCCAGCAGCTTAAGGGGGACCTATAATTCACCCCTCCACTTT,CASSLRGTYNSPLHF
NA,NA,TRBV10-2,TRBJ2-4,TGCGCCAGCATGAACGGTCTAGCCAAAAACATTCAGTACTTC,CASMNGLAKNIQYF
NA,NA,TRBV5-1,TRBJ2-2,TGCGCCAGCAGCCCGAGACCCGGGACTGGCACCGGGGAGCTGTTTTTT,CASSPRPGTGTGELFF
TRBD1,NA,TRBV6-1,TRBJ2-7,TGTGCCAGCAGTGAGGCAGGGGGCCGCGAGCAGTACTTC,CASSEAGGREQYF
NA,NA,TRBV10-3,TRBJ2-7,TGTGCCATCAGTGAGCCTAGCAGCTCCTACGAGCAGTACTTC,CAISEPSSSYEQYF
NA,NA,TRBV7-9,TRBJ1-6,TGTGCCAGCAGCTCTGACAGATCTTCATATAATTCACCCCTCCACTTT,CASSSDRSSYNSPLHF
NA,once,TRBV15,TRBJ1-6,TGTGCCACCAGCAGAGATCGGCAGGGTGTTGATTCACCCCTCCACTTT,CATSRDRQGVDSPLHF
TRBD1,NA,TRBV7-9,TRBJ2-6,TGTGCCAGCAGCTTAGGGACAGGGGGCGCTGGGGCCAACGTCCTGACTTTC,CASSLGTGGAGANVLTF
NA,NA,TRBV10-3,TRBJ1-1,TGTGCCATCAGTGAGAGGGGGAGGATATCGGAAGCTTTCTTT,CAISERGRISEAFF
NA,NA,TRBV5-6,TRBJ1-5,TGTGCCAGCAGCTTGATCTCGGCCCAGCATTTT,CASSLISAQHF
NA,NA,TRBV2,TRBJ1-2,TGTGCCAGCAGTGACGGGGGCGCGAACGGATACACCTTC,CASSDGGANGYTF
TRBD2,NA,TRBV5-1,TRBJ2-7,TGCGCCAGCAGCTTGGTTCTAGCGGGAGTTGACGAGCAGTACTTC,CASSLVLAGVDEQYF
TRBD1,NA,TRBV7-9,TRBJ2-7,TGTGCCAGCAGCTCCGGGACAGGGTCGATAGAGCAGTACTTC,CASSSGTGSIEQYF
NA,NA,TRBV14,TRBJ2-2,TGTGCCAGCAGCCGGGGGCTCCACACCGGGGAGCTGTTTTTT,CASSRGLHTGELFF
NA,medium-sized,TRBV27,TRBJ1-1,TGTGCCAGCATTGATAGGGTGAACACTGAAGCTTTCTTT,CASIDRVNTEAFF
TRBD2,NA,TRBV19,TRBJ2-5,TGTGCCAGTAGTAACGGGAGGGCCGAGGAGACCCAGTACTTC,CASSNGRAEETQYF
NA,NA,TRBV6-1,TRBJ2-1,TGTGCCAGCAGTGAAGAACTAGCTCATGAGCAGTTCTTC,CASSEELAHEQFF
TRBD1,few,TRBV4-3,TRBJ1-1,TGCGCCAGCAGCCACCAGTCTGGGGGCAGGGGGCGCACTGAAGCTTTCTTT,CASSHQSGGRGRTEAFF
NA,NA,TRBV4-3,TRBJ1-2,TGCGCCAGCAGCCAAGATTTAACAGGGTCCTATGGCTACACCTTC,CASSQDLTGSYGYTF
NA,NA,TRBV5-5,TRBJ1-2,TGTGCCAGCAGCTTGGCCGTAGATTCCTATGGCTACACCTTC,CASSLAVDSYGYTF
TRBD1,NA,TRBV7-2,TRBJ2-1,TGTGCCAGCAGCTTAGGGGACAGGAAAACCTACAATGAGCAGTTCTTC,CASSLGDRKTYNEQFF
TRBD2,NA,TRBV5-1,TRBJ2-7,TGCGCCAGCAGCTTGGGACTAGCGCGTTCCGACGAGCAGTACTTC,CASSLGLARSDEQYF
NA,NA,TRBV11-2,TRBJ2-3,TGTGCCAGCAGCCCATCACAGGGCACAGATACGCAGTATTTT,CASSPSQGTDTQYF
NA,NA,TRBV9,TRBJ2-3,TGTGCCAGCAGGGGTTATACGCAGTATTTT,CASRGYTQYF
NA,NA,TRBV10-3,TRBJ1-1,TGTGCCATCAGTGAGTCGAGGTTTCGGGGGTCGGAAATGAACACTGAAGCTTTCTTT,CAISESRFRGSEMNTEAFF
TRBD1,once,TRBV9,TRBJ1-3,TGTGCCAGCAGCGTGTCTGGGATAGGGACAGCCTCTGGAAACACCATATATTTT,CASSVSGIGTASGNTIYF
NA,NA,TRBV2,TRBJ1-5,TGTGCCAGCAGTGAAAGGGCGGGTAAGGAACCCCAGCATTTT,CASSERAGKEPQHF
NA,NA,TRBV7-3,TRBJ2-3,TGTGCCAGCAGCCCTGGACTTCGAGATACGCAGTATTTT,CASSPGLRDTQYF
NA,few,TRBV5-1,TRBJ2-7,TGCGCCAGCAGCTTGGAGGGCTCAGGGATCGTCGACGAGCAGTACTTC,CASSLEGSGIVDEQYF
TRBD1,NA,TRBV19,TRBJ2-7,TGTGCCAGTAGCCAAGGACAGGGACGACCCTACGAGCAGTACTTC,CASSQGQGRPYEQYF
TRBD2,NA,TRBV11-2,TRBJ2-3,TGTGCCAGCAGCCCCGGACCGGGGGGAGATACGCAGTATTTT,CASSPGPGGDTQYF
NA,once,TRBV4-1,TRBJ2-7,TGCGCCAGCAGCCAAAGGGTCCTGATTTCCTACGAGCAGTACTTC,CASSQRVLISYEQYF
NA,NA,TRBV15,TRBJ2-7,TGTGCCACCAGCAGAGCCCTCGGGTACTACGAGCAGTACTTC,CATSRALGYYEQYF
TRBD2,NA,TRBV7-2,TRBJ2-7,TGTGCCAGCAGCTTAAGTAGCGGGGGGAGCTCCTACGAGCAGTACTTC,CASSLSSGGSSYEQYF
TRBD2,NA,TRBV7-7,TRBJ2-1,TGTGCTAGCAGCCCAATAGCGGGGGGCTCCTACAATGAGCAGTTCTTC,CASSPIAGGSYNEQFF
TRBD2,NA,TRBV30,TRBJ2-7,TGTGCCTGGAGTGTACCTAGCGGGAACTACGAGCAGTACTTC,CAWSVPSGNYEQYF
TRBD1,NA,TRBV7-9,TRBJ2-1,TGTGCCAGCAGCTTAGGGACAGGGGGGGATGAGCAGTTCTTC,CASSLGTGGDEQFF
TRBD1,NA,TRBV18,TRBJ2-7,TGTGCCAGCTCACCGGGACAGGCGGACGAGCAGTACTTC,CASSPGQADEQYF
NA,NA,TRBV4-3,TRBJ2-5,TGCGCCAGCAGCCAAGAATGGGCTAGCGAAGAGACCCAGTACTTC,CASSQEWASEETQYF
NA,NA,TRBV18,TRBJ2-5,TGTGCCAGCTCACCCCTGACAGTGCCTGGGAAAGAGACCCAGTACTTC,CASSPLTVPGKETQYF
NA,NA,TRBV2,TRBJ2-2,TGTGCCAGCAGTGAATTTATAAGTACCGGGGAGCTGTTTTTT,CASSEFISTGELFF
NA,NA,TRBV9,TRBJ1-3,TGTGCCAGCAGCTCAAACCCTGGAAACACCATATATTTT,CASSSNPGNTIYF
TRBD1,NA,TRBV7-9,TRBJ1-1,TGTGCCAGCAGCTCCGGGACAGGGGTTGTAAACACTGAAGCTTTCTTT,CASSSGTGVVNTEAFF